Shown below are 27 T cell receptor beta chains from a single sample sequenced in a study of shared clonotypes between healthy human individuals. Only in-frame clones appear in the TCRdb table, and some are missing; sequencing was by immunoSEQ multiplex PCR. Of roughly 1,000,000 clones in the sample, approximately 80% were seen once. The sequenced material came from memory CD4+ T cells from PBMCs. Described subset: CD45RA-negative fraction. These receptor sequences come from a man aged 18 to 30 in good health. Some clones in this sample may be carry-over from other donors' samples.

This clone was seen a handful of times. V is TRBV4-1 and J is TRBJ2-7, with D maybe TRBD1 (6 bases). V was cut by 3 bases and J by 4 bases, with 13 bases left in between. The germline V gene encodes CDR1 MGHRA and CDR2 YSYEKL. The CDR3 covers 14 residues. CDR3 coding DNA: TGCGCCAGCAGCCAGCAAACAGGGTTTTACGAGCAGTACTTC. Encoded protein: CASSQQTGFYEQYF.

The rearrangement uses TRBV5-8 and TRBJ2-1; no definite D call. Germline CDR1 reads SGHTS; CDR2 reads YDEGEE. The length of the CDR3 is 12 residues. V dropped 4 bases and J dropped 9 bases, with 11 bases sitting between them. The CDR3 spells CASSPTAPEQFF. The CDR3 DNA follows: TGTGCCAGCAGCCCTACGGCTCCTGAGCAGTTCTTC.

The CDR3 DNA sequence: TGTGCCAGCAGTCCGAGGCCCGGGACTAGCGGGTTCCAATACAATGAGCAGTTCTTC. Amino acid sequence: CASSPRPGTSGFQYNEQFF. V gene TRBV28 combines with J gene TRBJ2-1; 12 positions agree with TRBD2. V shed 5 bases and J 4 bases; nucleotides not matched to a gene: 15. The CDR3 sequence is 19 residues long. Germline values: CDR1 MDHEN, CDR2 SYDVKM. Supplemented by reference TRBV28 and TRBJ2-1, the full variable domain reads DVKVTQSSRYLVKRTGEKVFLECVQDMDHENMFWYRQDPGLGLRLIYFSYDVKMKEKGDIPEGYSVSREKKERFSLILESASTNQTSMYLCASSPRPGTSGFQYNEQFFGPGTRLTVL.

This sequence joins TRBV27 and TRBJ2-3, with D tentatively TRBD1 (6 bases). The CDR3 has 13 amino acids. The V gene lost 9 bases and the J gene lost 4 bases, with 14 bases spanning the gap. CDR1 and CDR2 (germline): MNHEY, SMNVEV (reference sequence). For the CDR3, the DNA is TGTGCCAGTAGCTCGCCAGGGGCAGATACGCAGTATTTT. Residues: CASSSPGADTQYF.

Details on this clone: The same CDR3 arises from other DNA sequences in this sample as well. This chain uses TRBV5-1 with TRBJ2-5; D remains unclear. Trimming removed 2 bases at V and 3 bases at J, with 8 bases between. The CDR3 extends over 13 amino acids. From germline, CDR1 is SGHRS and CDR2 YFSETQ. The CDR3 bases are TGCGCCAGCAGCTTAAGAGTTGAAGAGACCCAGTACTTC. Residues: CASSLRVEETQYF.

The chain employs TRBV5-1 and TRBJ1-5; D may be TRBD1 (5 bases). Looked up from germline, CDR1 is SGHRS and CDR2 is YFSETQ. V was shortened by 4 bases and J by 1 base, with 12 bases between the two germline ends. CDR3 length: 15 amino acids. DNA of the CDR3: TGCGCCAGCAGCCCGGGACTCAACAGCAATCAGCCCCAGCATTTT. This sequence encodes CASSPGLNSNQPQHF.

The chain couples TRBV5-6 to TRBJ2-1; the D is unclear. V was cut by 4 bases and J by 5 bases, with 16 bases left in between. This CDR3 comprises 15 residues. In germline, CDR1 is SGHDT, CDR2 YYEEEE. This chain's CDR3 is CASSPLKALDNEQFF. The CDR3 DNA reads as TGTGCCAGCAGCCCACTAAAAGCGCTCGACAATGAGCAGTTCTTC.

The CDR3: CASSETGLNEQFF. The CDR3 DNA sequence: TGTGCCAGCAGTGAAACAGGGCTCAATGAGCAGTTCTTC. The chain carries TRBV25-1 and TRBJ2-1, with D maybe TRBD1 (6 bases). Between the trimmed V and J ends, which lost 2 bases and 6 bases, there was a span of 8 bases. The CDR3 length is 13 residues. CDR1 and CDR2 (germline): MGHDK, SYGVNS.

In DNA form, the CDR3 reads TGCGCCAGCAGCTTAGAAGCTAGCGGGTCGGTAGGGACCCAGTACTTC. Translated: CASSLEASGSVGTQYF. V usage is TRBV5-1 and J usage is TRBJ2-5; 8 bases map to TRBD2. V trimming: 2 bases; J trimming: 7 bases; junction bases outside the gene matches: 13. This CDR3 is 16 amino acids long. Per the germline V gene, CDR1 is SGHRS and CDR2 is YFSETQ. The full variable domain, in which reference TRBV5-1 and TRBJ2-5 provide the parts outside the CDR3, is KAGVTQTPRYLIKTRGQQVTLSCSPISGHRSVSWYQQTPGQGLQFLFEYFSETQRNKGNFPGRFSGRQFSNSRSEMNVSTLELGDSALYLCASSLEASGSVGTQYFGPGTRLLVL.

This clone showed up just a few times. The J gene is TRBJ2-1, the V gene TRBV7-2, with D unclear. The V end was cut by 4 bases, the J end by 2 bases, with 9 bases between. Germline CDR1 is SGHTA and CDR2 is FQGNSA. The CDR3 contains 14 residues. The CDR3, as DNA: TGTGCCAGCAGCTCGGACGGGCCCTACAATGAGCAGTTCTTC. Residues: CASSSDGPYNEQFF.

The chain has TRBV5-1 and TRBJ2-5; 7 nucleotides agree with TRBD1. The CDR3 sequence is 15 residues long. J gave up 6 bases and V 0 bases, and 8 bases lay outside the gene matches. Germline V gene sequence: CDR1 SGHRS, CDR2 YFSETQ. CDR3 residues: CASSLDVGGSQTQYF. In DNA form, the CDR3 reads TGCGCCAGCAGCTTGGATGTAGGGGGCAGTCAGACCCAGTACTTC.

This chain uses TRBV28 with TRBJ1-2; 7 bases match TRBD1. J was trimmed by 2 bases and V by 6 bases; bases with no gene match: 12. Germline CDR1 is MDHEN and CDR2 is SYDVKM. The CDR3 consists of 16 residues. This chain's CDR3 is CASSLQHRGQNYGYTF. The CDR3 DNA follows: TGTGCCAGCAGCCTCCAACATCGGGGACAGAACTATGGCTACACCTTC.

The chain employs TRBV5-1 and TRBJ2-1, with 9 bases matching TRBD2. The CDR3 has 15 amino acids. Germline CDR1 SGHRS, CDR2 YFSETQ. The J segment lost 5 bases and the V segment lost 4 bases, leaving 7 bases of the junction unmatched. Here the CDR3 reads CASSGTLAGNNEQFF. The CDR3 DNA follows: TGCGCCAGCAGCGGCACGCTAGCGGGAAACAATGAGCAGTTCTTC.

The chain joins TRBV7-2 to TRBJ2-1; 10 bases fit TRBD2. This CDR3 is built from 18 residues. Germline trimming cut 3 bases from V and 6 bases from J; bases unmatched to any gene: 14. Per germline, CDR1 SGHTA and CDR2 FQGNSA. The CDR3 loop reads CASSLVLAGAGGSNEQFF. In DNA, the CDR3 is TGTGCCAGCAGCTTGGTCCTAGCGGGAGCCGGTGGGTCCAATGAGCAGTTCTTC.

This chain uses TRBV7-8 with TRBJ1-4; the D is unclear. The V gene's germline CDR1 is SGHVS and CDR2 FQNEAQ. Trimming shortened V by 4 bases and J by 7 bases, and 16 bases separated the two germline ends. This CDR3 is 15 amino acids long. CDR3 DNA sequence: TGTGCCAGCAGCTCCGAGCGATTACGAGGTGAAAAACTGTTTTTT. Its protein is CASSSERLRGEKLFF.

DNA for the CDR3: TGTGCCTGGGAGGGACTGAGAAGAGAGACCCAGTACTTC. Its protein is CAWEGLRRETQYF. The chain recombines TRBV30 with TRBJ2-5; possible D gene TRBD2, 6 bases. The CDR3 is made up of 13 amino acids. Germline V gives CDR1 GTSNPN, CDR2 SVGIG (reference sequence). Trimming shortened V by 5 bases and J by 4 bases, and 14 bases separated the two germline ends.

A single count supports this clone. CDR3 in amino acids: CASSLGSGWGHNSNQPQHF. Here the CDR3 DNA reads TGTGCCAGCAGCTTAGGCAGTGGGTGGGGACACAATAGCAATCAGCCCCAGCATTTT. The chain is built from TRBV7-8 and TRBJ1-5; weak D call: TRBD1 (6 bases). The V gene's germline CDR1 is SGHVS and CDR2 FQNEAQ. V was trimmed by 1 base and J by 0 bases, leaving 19 bases between them. The length of the CDR3 is 19 residues.

The chain employs TRBV28 and TRBJ1-4; 7 positions agree with TRBD1. V lost 9 bases to trimming and J lost 5 bases; unmatched junction nucleotides: 9. The CDR3 runs to 14 residues. From germline, CDR1 is MDHEN and CDR2 SYDVKM. The CDR3 DNA reads as TGTGCCAGTATTAAGGACAGGAAAAATGAAAAACTGTTTTTT. This translates into CASIKDRKNEKLFF. The full variable domain, rest sourced from reference TRBV28 and TRBJ1-4, is DVKVTQSSRYLVKRTGEKVFLECVQDMDHENMFWYRQDPGLGLRLIYFSYDVKMKEKGDIPEGYSVSREKKERFSLILESASTNQTSMYLCASIKDRKNEKLFFGSGTQLSVL.

The V call is TRBV4-1, the J call TRBJ1-1, with D perhaps TRBD1 (5 bases). V dropped 3 bases and J dropped 4 bases, with 33 bases sitting between them. This CDR3 has 21 amino acids. Germline CDR1 MGHRA, CDR2 YSYEKL. CDR3 in amino acids: CASSQVFIPSMARGRGTEAFF. Here the CDR3 DNA reads TGCGCCAGCAGCCAGGTCTTCATCCCTTCTATGGCTAGGGGAAGGGGCACTGAAGCTTTCTTT.

The gene calls are TRBV18 and TRBJ2-1; TRBD2 matches 8 bases. Trimming took 6 bases from V and 8 from J; bases not matched to a gene: 15. The CDR3 sequence is 16 residues long. From germline, CDR1 is KGHSH and CDR2 LQKENI. The CDR3 nucleotides read TGTGCCAGCTCCCGTCACCTTCGGACTAGCCCAGATGAGCAGTTCTTC. It specifies CASSRHLRTSPDEQFF.

This clone appeared a few times. The chain is built from TRBV28 and TRBJ2-7; 9 bases map to TRBD1. CDR3 length: 15 residues. V shed 4 bases and J 1 base; nucleotides not matched to a gene: 5. Germline V lookup: CDR1 MDHEN, CDR2 SYDVKM. The CDR3 protein is CASSSWGQGSYEQYF. The CDR3 DNA is TGTGCCAGCAGTTCGTGGGGACAGGGATCCTACGAGCAGTACTTC.

The genes are TRBV10-2 and TRBJ2-1; D gene ambiguous. Germline assignment: CDR1 WSHSY and CDR2 SAAADI. This CDR3 is 15 amino acids long. V was trimmed by 6 bases and J by 0 bases, leaving 12 bases between them. The CDR3 nucleotides are TGCGCCAGCAGCCCTTTTGTGAGCTCCTACAATGAGCAGTTCTTC. This encodes CASSPFVSSYNEQFF.

The chain couples TRBV28 to TRBJ2-5, with 14 bases matching TRBD2. In germline, CDR1 is MDHEN, CDR2 SYDVKM. The CDR3 contains 16 residues. The ends lost 3 bases at V and 7 bases at J; junction bases unmatched: 7. The CDR3 DNA sequence: TGTGCCAGCAGTTTGGGGACTAGCGGGAGATGGGGGACCCAGTACTTC. Translating gives CASSLGTSGRWGTQYF.

V gene TRBV27 combines with J gene TRBJ2-1; 7 bases fit TRBD1. Germline values: CDR1 MNHEY, CDR2 SMNVEV (reference sequence). This CDR3 contains 13 residues. V was clipped by 6 bases and J by 8 bases; unmatched bases: 7. CDR3 region: CASRRTGAHEQFF. The CDR3, as DNA: TGTGCCAGCAGAAGGACAGGAGCGCATGAGCAGTTCTTC.

This clone was counted at least ten times. The V gene is TRBV4-2, the J gene TRBJ2-7, with D perhaps matching TRBD1 or TRBD2 (6 bases each). Germline CDR1 and CDR2: LGHNA and YNFKEQ. CDR3 length: 14 amino acids. Deletions cut 4 bases from V and 2 bases from J, with 12 bases between. The CDR3 spells CASSRGAGAYEQYF. The CDR3 DNA follows: TGTGCCAGCAGCCGGGGGGCTGGGGCCTACGAGCAGTACTTC.

The rearrangement joins TRBV28 to TRBJ2-5; D gene unclear. The CDR3 runs 13 residues. Germline CDR1 reads MDHEN; CDR2 reads SYDVKM. Trimming pared 5 bases from V and 1 base from J, leaving 8 bases between. CDR3 bases: TGTGCCAGCAGTCCCAGCGCCCAAGAGACCCAGTACTTC. Protein product: CASSPSAQETQYF.

CDR3: CASSSRLGLAKNIQYF. The CDR3 DNA is TGTGCCAGCAGCTCCCGGTTGGGATTAGCCAAAAACATTCAGTACTTC. The chain uses TRBV7-3 and TRBJ2-4; no definite D call. The V gene's germline CDR1 is SGHTA and CDR2 FQGTGA. The CDR3 spans 16 residues. The germline V and J ends were trimmed by 4 bases and 0 bases, with 13 bases remaining between them.